Shown below are 25 T cell receptor beta chains from a single sample sequenced in a study of shared clonotypes between healthy human individuals. Sequencing used immunoSEQ multiplex PCR; TCRdb keeps in-frame clones, though not all of them. Of roughly 2 million clones listed, under 97% are singletons. Sequencing used naive CD4+ T cells sorted from blood. The subset is: CD45RA+ positively selected. The origin of the receptors is a man between 18 and 29 years old in good health.

Details on this clone: The sample carries other DNA sequences with the same CDR3. This chain's CDR3 is CASSLGATNEKLFF. As DNA, the CDR3 is TGTGCCAGCAGCTTGGGTGCAACTAATGAAAAACTGTTTTTT. V usage is TRBV7-8 and J usage is TRBJ1-4; no definite D call. CDR1 and CDR2 (germline): SGHVS, FQNEAQ. V lost 3 bases and J 0 bases, leaving 5 bases between the germline ends. There are 14 residues in the CDR3.

The chain joins TRBV9 to TRBJ2-1; either TRBD1 or TRBD2 may supply D (6 bases each). V lost 6 bases and J 4 bases, leaving 14 bases between the germline ends. The CDR3 loop spans 14 amino acids. CDR1 is SGDLS, CDR2 YYNGEE, per germline. The CDR3 DNA is TGTGCCAGCACCGGGGGCTGGGGATACAATGAGCAGTTCTTC. This gives the protein CASTGGWGYNEQFF.

As for this clone: The same CDR3 can be traced to other DNA sequences in this sample. CDR3 sequence reads: CASSRGTSGYEQYF. CDR3 nucleotides: TGTGCCAGCAGTAGAGGGACTAGCGGCTACGAGCAGTACTTC. The chain has TRBV6-5 and TRBJ2-7, with 11 positions matching TRBD2. V lost 5 bases and J lost 3; bases outside the gene matches: 3. CDR3 length equals 14 residues. Germline V gene data show CDR1 as MNHEY and CDR2 as SVGAGI.

CDR3 nucleotides: TGTGCCAGCAGCACCTCCAGACAGGGAAACACCATATATTTT. It specifies CASSTSRQGNTIYF. The V and J genes are TRBV13 and TRBJ1-3, with D possibly matching TRBD1 (5 bases). Trimming removed 5 bases from V and 4 bases from J, with 12 bases in between. This CDR3 spans 14 amino acids. Germline CDR1 is PRHDT and CDR2 is FYEKMQ (reference sequence).

The chain carries TRBV5-1 and TRBJ2-7; no firm D call. This CDR3 spans 15 amino acids. Per the germline V gene, CDR1 is SGHRS and CDR2 is YFSETQ. The V end was cut by 0 bases, the J end by 5 bases, with 15 bases between. This chain's CDR3 is CASSLAFAFRDEQYF. CDR3 nucleotides: TGCGCCAGCAGCTTGGCCTTTGCCTTCCGTGACGAGCAGTACTTC.

Details on this clone: The same CDR3 is also encoded by other DNA sequences in this sample. This chain joins TRBV20-1 and TRBJ1-2; D not resolved. V was pared by 4 bases and J by 5 bases, with 8 bases between. CDR1 is DFQATT, CDR2 SNEGSKA, per germline (reference sequence). This CDR3 is built from 11 residues. As DNA, the CDR3 is TGCAGTGCTATAAATAGTTATGGCTACACCTTC. It codes for CSAINSYGYTF.

V gene TRBV6-5 combines with J gene TRBJ2-5, with D hard to call. Trimming took 11 bases from V and 4 from J, leaving 11 bases between them. CDR1 and CDR2 from the germline V gene are MNHEY and SVGAGI. The CDR3 is 11 amino acids. The CDR3 DNA is TGTGCCGGATTCCCTCGAGAGACCCAGTACTTC. Translation gives CAGFPRETQYF.

This chain uses TRBV4-2 with TRBJ2-3, with 13 bases lining up with TRBD2. The CDR3 totals 17 residues. Germline values: CDR1 LGHNA, CDR2 YNFKEQ. The trim removed 3 bases at V and 8 bases at J, leaving 11 bases unmatched. The CDR3, as DNA: TGTGCCAGCAGCCAGGGAGGGACTAGCGGGGAAGTTGGTACGCAGTATTTT. Its translation is CASSQGGTSGEVGTQYF.

The chain is built from TRBV13 and TRBJ2-7; 11 bases align to TRBD1. The CDR3 spans 15 residues. Per the germline V gene, CDR1 is PRHDT and CDR2 is FYEKMQ (reference sequence). Trimming took 5 bases from V and 4 from J; bases not matched to a gene: 7. CDR3 region: CASSRTGQGGYEQYF. CDR3 in DNA: TGTGCCAGCAGCCGAACGGGACAGGGGGGTTACGAGCAGTACTTC. The full variable domain, in which reference TRBV13 and TRBJ2-7 provide the parts outside the CDR3, is AAGVIQSPRHLIKEKRETATLKCYPIPRHDTVYWYQQGPGQDPQFLISFYEKMQSDKGSIPDRFSAQQFSDYHSELNMSSLELGDSALYFCASSRTGQGGYEQYFGPGTRLTVT.

The gene calls are TRBV6-5 and TRBJ1-4; no definite D call. Trimming took 6 bases from V and 4 from J, leaving 12 bases between them. From germline, CDR1 is MNHEY and CDR2 SVGAGI. CDR3 size: 14 residues. CDR3 loop: CASSASPGNEKLFF. The CDR3 region has the DNA TGTGCCAGCAGCGCTTCCCCCGGTAATGAAAAACTGTTTTTT.

The chain carries TRBV7-6 and TRBJ2-2, with 9 nucleotides matching TRBD1. Germline CDR1 reads SGHVS; CDR2 reads FNYEAQ. This CDR3 has 18 residues. V was clipped by 1 base and J by 3 bases; unmatched bases: 9. CDR3 residues: CASSLGDTGTGYTGELFF. The CDR3 region has the DNA TGTGCCAGCAGCTTAGGGGATACCGGGACAGGGTACACCGGGGAGCTGTTTTTT.

On this clone itself: Other DNA sequences from this sample encode an identical CDR3 as well. The J gene is TRBJ2-1, the V gene TRBV6-5, with TRBD1 matching 8 bases. The CDR3 is made up of 12 amino acids. CDR1 and CDR2 from the germline V gene are MNHEY and SVGAGI. V lost 2 bases and J lost 9; bases outside the gene matches: 0. CDR3: CASSYQGAEQFF. The CDR3 nucleotides are TGTGCCAGCAGTTACCAGGGGGCTGAGCAGTTCTTC.

The chain combines TRBV6-1 with TRBJ2-5, with 7 bases matching TRBD2. The trim removed 2 bases at V and 2 bases at J, leaving 2 bases unmatched. This CDR3 has 14 residues. The germline gives CDR1 MNHNS, CDR2 SASEGT. The CDR3 sequence is CASSEYGRQETQYF. The CDR3, as DNA: TGTGCCAGCAGTGAATACGGGAGGCAAGAGACCCAGTACTTC.

In DNA form, the CDR3 reads TGCAGTGCTAGTAACAGGGGGCCACTGACTTTC. Protein product: CSASNRGPLTF. This chain uses TRBV20-1 with TRBJ2-6; 9 nucleotides match TRBD1. The CDR3 has 11 amino acids. Germline V lookup: CDR1 DFQATT, CDR2 SNEGSKA (reference sequence). After removal of 3 bases from V and 16 bases from J, the junction contained 4 bases not matched to a gene.

The chain joins TRBV30 to TRBJ1-5; tentative D call: TRBD1 (5 bases). Trimming cost V 2 bases and J 5 bases, with 10 bases left between them. Germline CDR1 reads GTSNPN; CDR2 reads SVGIG (reference sequence). The CDR3 spans 13 residues. Here the CDR3 reads CAWSSGPDQPQHF. The CDR3 bases are TGTGCCTGGAGTTCGGGGCCTGATCAGCCCCAGCATTTT. The full variable domain, completed using reference TRBV30 and TRBJ1-5, is SQTIHQWPATLVQPVGSPLSLECTVEGTSNPNLYWYRQAAGRGLQLLFYSVGIGQISSEVPQNLSASRPQDRQFILSSKKLLLSDSGFYLCAWSSGPDQPQHFGDGTRLSIL.

The chain couples TRBV5-1 to TRBJ2-5; D is unresolved. V gave up 5 bases and J gave up 5 bases, with 10 bases separating them. The V gene's germline CDR1 is SGHRS and CDR2 YFSETQ. The CDR3 runs 12 residues. The CDR3 loop is CASRDGRETQYF. In nucleotides, the CDR3 is TGCGCCAGCAGAGACGGTCGGGAGACCCAGTACTTC.

The gene calls are TRBV10-2 and TRBJ2-3; 10 positions match TRBD2. J gave up 3 bases and V 4 bases, and 4 bases lay outside the gene matches. CDR3 length: 15 amino acids. From germline, CDR1 is WSHSY and CDR2 SAAADI. The DNA of the CDR3 is TGCGCCAGCAGTGGGACTAGCGGTCCAACAGATACGCAGTATTTT. Its translation: CASSGTSGPTDTQYF.

This rearrangement joins TRBV7-2 to TRBJ1-2; D perhaps matches TRBD1 (6 bases). CDR3 length: 14 residues. Germline-derived CDR1 and CDR2 are SGHTA and FQGNSA. V lost 5 bases and J lost 10, with 20 bases in between. CDR3 protein: CASSPIHSTGAYTF. In nucleotides, the CDR3 is TGTGCCAGCAGCCCCATTCATTCGACAGGAGCCTACACCTTC.

The V gene is TRBV6-1, the J gene TRBJ1-4; D not resolved. CDR3 size: 14 residues. Per the germline V gene, CDR1 is MNHNS and CDR2 is SASEGT. V lost 5 bases to trimming and J lost 4 bases, with 11 bases between them. DNA for the CDR3: TGTGCCAGCAGTTTTGTCCGGGGTAATGAAAAACTGTTTTTT. Protein product: CASSFVRGNEKLFF.

The chain combines TRBV28 with TRBJ2-7; 7 bases map to TRBD1. The V segment lost 2 bases and the J segment 0 bases; nucleotides outside the gene matches: 4. Germline CDR1 is MDHEN and CDR2 is SYDVKM. CDR3 length: 15 amino acids. This CDR3 is CASSLRDSISYEQYF. The CDR3 DNA follows: TGTGCCAGCAGTTTACGGGACAGCATCTCCTACGAGCAGTACTTC.

V is TRBV10-1 and J is TRBJ2-5; D possibly corresponds to TRBD2 (5 bases). This CDR3 has 13 residues. Between the trimmed V and J ends, which lost 3 bases and 5 bases, there was a span of 10 bases. Per germline, CDR1 WNHNN and CDR2 SYGVQD (reference sequence). The CDR3 nucleotides read TGCGCCAGCAGTGAAGGGTCTAGCGAGACCCAGTACTTC. Protein product: CASSEGSSETQYF.

Of note for this clone: Other nucleotide sequences in the sample specify the same CDR3. This chain connects TRBV18 to TRBJ1-6, with no clear D. Germline CDR1 KGHSH, CDR2 LQKENI. Trimming removed 3 bases from V and 3 bases from J, with 9 bases in between. This CDR3 region has 15 residues. For the CDR3, the DNA is TGTGCCAGCTCACCTGGCCAGATCTATAATTCACCCCTCCACTTT. Encoded protein: CASSPGQIYNSPLHF. The variable domain in full, completed from reference TRBV18 and TRBJ1-6, reads NAGVMQNPRHLVRRRGQEARLRCSPMKGHSHVYWYRQLPEEGLKFMVYLQKENIIDESGMPKERFSAEFPKEGPSILRIQQVVRGDSAAYFCASSPGQIYNSPLHFGNGTRLTVT.

The chain joins TRBV30 to TRBJ2-1; no definite D call. Trimming pared 4 bases from V and 7 bases from J, leaving 11 bases between. The CDR3 totals 12 residues. CDR1 is GTSNPN and CDR2 is SVGIG in the germline V gene (reference sequence). In DNA, the CDR3 is TGTGCCTGGATGAGTGGTAGGAATGAGCAGTTCTTC. This sequence encodes CAWMSGRNEQFF. The full variable domain, with the rest looked up from reference TRBV30 and TRBJ2-1, is SQTIHQWPATLVQPVGSPLSLECTVEGTSNPNLYWYRQAAGRGLQLLFYSVGIGQISSEVPQNLSASRPQDRQFILSSKKLLLSDSGFYLCAWMSGRNEQFFGPGTRLTVL.

The J gene is TRBJ2-3, the V gene TRBV30; D may correspond to TRBD1 or TRBD2 (5 bases each). Germline V CDR1 and CDR2: GTSNPN, SVGIG (reference sequence). Trimming removed 7 bases at V and 5 bases at J, with 13 bases between. This CDR3 has 12 amino acids. The CDR3 reads CAYMGTRDTQYF. In DNA form, the CDR3 reads TGTGCCTACATGGGGACGCGAGATACGCAGTATTTT.

The V and J genes are TRBV18 and TRBJ1-1; TRBD1 agrees at 7 bases. Germline-derived CDR1 and CDR2 are KGHSH and LQKENI. The CDR3 length is 13 residues. The J segment lost 8 bases and the V segment lost 1 base, leaving 4 bases of the junction unmatched. For the CDR3, the DNA is TGTGCCAGCTCACCACTCCAAGGGGGCGAAGCTTTCTTT. It translates to CASSPLQGGEAFF.